This TCR beta chain was identified during a study of a mutant IDH1 vaccine in newly diagnosed glioma (dated by TCRdb to about 2021). Looking at the study overall: Vaccination was initiated 4-6 weeks after radiotherapy alone, or concurrently with temozolomide cycles in the chemotherapy-containing groups. Of the approximately 35 treated patients, 62.5% were male and 37.5% were female, and the mean age was 40.4 years. Prior to enrollment, standard therapy consisting of radiotherapy alone, temozolomide alone, or radiochemotherapy with temozolomide had been administered to patients, with the combination being received by most patients. The week-35 safety follow-up was designated visit V12, and the week-47 end of study was designated visit V13. Peripheral blood was collected at six visits: V03 (baseline), V05, V07, V10, V12 and V13. Longitudinal TCRB deep sequencing was performed for around 23 treated patients wherever samples were available for exploratory analyses. On the study overall, not on this receptor specifically: Changes in the top peripheral T cell clonotypes picked up by TCRB sequencing did not appear to be linked to pseudoprogression. Vaccine-induced immune responses across multiple MHC alleles were detected in approximately 93% of patients. Availability determined which PBMC samples were chosen for TCRB deep sequencing. The authors noted that analyses of patient blood samples could not be reproduced because of sample limitations.

Points on this clone: Its specific antigen is unknown. Qualities for individual bases were not recorded, and no much larger clone is one base off.

The method behind the library was the immunoSEQ multiplex PCR assay. The hsTCRB Kit was used according to the manufacturer's protocol to amplify rearranged TCR beta chain sequences. An Illumina MiSeq was used to sequence the TCRB libraries. In the authors' own workflow: The proprietary platform of the kit vendor was used for demultiplexing, trimming and gene mapping. This immuneACCESS table, as held by TCRdb, lists in-frame sequences with V and J called but not all clones. Of the missing ones, under half trace to an unresolved V gene in checked studies; the others have no known cause. V and J calls and clone size follow that table, whereas D and trimming were derived from the DNA. The sample data list about 94,000 clones, and under 90% of these were observed just once. The top ten clones comprise 0.6% to 0.95% of the sample. The germline V gene gives CDR1 as SGHTA and CDR2 as FQGTGA. V has 0 bases trimmed and J has 4 bases trimmed; junction bases matching no gene number 11. From cysteine to phenylalanine, the CDR3 is 17 amino acids long. Only CDR3 DNA remains: 51 bases, in frame from the first base.

In the paper's terms, the time point label means: week 47, end of study. Each vaccine dose was 300 ug of a 20-mer mutant IDH1 peptide in Montanide, given subcutaneously with topical imiquimod. Eight vaccinations were administered to patients in weeks 1, 3, 5, 7, 11, 15, 19 and 23, corresponding to visits V03 through V10. Newly diagnosed WHO grade 3 or 4 IDH1-mutant astrocytomas showing loss of nuclear ATRX were present in the donors. The samples were drawn from NOA16, a multicentre, single-arm, open-label phase I trial in Germany that tested a mutant IDH1 peptide vaccine in humans for the first time. The DNeasy Blood and Tissue Kit was used to extract genomic DNA from EDTA blood for TCRB sequencing.

The rearrangement combines TRBV7-3 with TRBJ1-2, with 7 bases in between that match TRBD1. The TCR sequence derives from a woman aged 45-65 years with glioma. Here the sequenced sample was PBMCs, taken from a glioma patient whose treatment included an IDH1 peptide vaccine. The DNA sequence is as follows: TGTGCCAGCAGCTTAACAGGGACAGCTTACCCCGCCTATGGCTACACCTTC. Its amino acids are CASSLTGTAYPAYGYTF.